Following are 13 T cell receptor beta chains from one sample sequenced in a study of CD8+CD57+ T cells in acquired aplastic anemia. It was patients with CD8+CD57+ cell expansion by flow cytometry who were chosen for sequencing. The template used for profiling TCR beta VDJ and CDR3 was genomic DNA. TCRdb fed the reads into MiXCR, producing one record per CDR3 protein. The sample has hundreds of thousands of distinct CDR3 sequences, approximately 33% seen once; the top ten hold under 0.95%. The sequenced sample was sorted CD4+, CD8+, or CD8+CD57+ T cells (not recorded which) from PBMCs. The source of these receptors is a human donor with aplastic anemia.

The chain employs TRBV6-5 and TRBJ2-5; 8 bases align to TRBD1. CDR1 and CDR2 from the germline V gene are MNHEY and SVGAGI. V gave up 2 bases and J gave up 2 bases; unmatched junction bases: 4. This CDR3 is built from 15 residues. CDR3 DNA: TGTGCCAGCAGTTACCCAGGGGGCCGGCAAGAGACCCAGTACTTC. The encoded protein is CASSYPGGRQETQYF.

This chain uses TRBV20-1 with TRBJ2-1, with 8 bases matching TRBD2. Germline V gene data show CDR1 as DFQATT and CDR2 as SNEGSKA (reference sequence). V shed 0 bases and J 2 bases; nucleotides not matched to a gene: 6. The CDR3 runs 16 residues. The CDR3 sequence: CSARDPKREPYNEQFF. CDR3 bases: TGCAGTGCTAGAGATCCGAAGCGGGAGCCCTACAATGAGCAGTTCTTC.

This clonotype was detected many times. The chain employs TRBV19 and TRBJ1-1; no clear D gene. Trimming removed 3 bases at V and 8 bases at J, with 13 bases between. Per the germline V gene, CDR1 is LNHDA and CDR2 is SQIVND (reference sequence). This CDR3 region has 13 residues. CDR3 amino acids: CASSMGGSVEAFF. CDR3 nucleotide sequence: TGTGCCAGTAGTATGGGTGGGAGTGTAGAAGCTTTCTTT.

This clonotype appeared many times. The CDR3: CATSAGGDRYEQYF. CDR3 bases: TGTGCCACCTCCGCCGGGGGAGATCGCTACGAGCAGTACTTC. The chain has TRBV24-1 and TRBJ2-7, with D perhaps TRBD2 (6 bases). V lost 9 bases, J lost 3 bases, and 17 bases lay in between. Germline CDR1 and CDR2: KGHDR and SFDVKD. The CDR3 contains 14 residues.

About this clonotype itself: This may be a read error: a much more frequent sequence differs by one nucleotide. The chain recombines TRBV7-9 with TRBJ2-7; D uncertain. Deletions cut 1 base from V and 9 bases from J, with 13 bases between. The CDR3 contains 13 residues. Per the germline V gene, CDR1 is SEHNR and CDR2 is FQNEAQ (reference sequence). In DNA form, the CDR3 reads TGTGCCAGCAGCTTAGATCGGACCCCAGGGCAGTACTTC. Protein sequence: CASSLDRTPGQYF.

The chain combines TRBV5-4 with TRBJ1-3; D unresolved. V lost 2 bases and J 0 bases, leaving 9 bases between the germline ends. The length of the CDR3 is 15 residues. CDR1 is SGHNT, CDR2 YYREEE, per germline (reference sequence). The CDR3 nucleotides are TGTGCCAGCAGCTTTACGAAAGGCTCTGGAAACACCATATATTTT. The encoded protein is CASSFTKGSGNTIYF.

This clonotype has a count of ten or more. V gene TRBV7-9 combines with J gene TRBJ2-7, with TRBD2 matching over 8 bases. Germline CDR1 reads SEHNR; CDR2 reads FQNEAQ (reference sequence). The CDR3 has 14 residues. With V trimmed by 5 bases and J by 3 bases, 6 bases remained unmatched. The CDR3 here is CASSLGTSSYEQYF. In DNA form, the CDR3 reads TGTGCCAGCAGCCTCGGGACTAGTAGCTACGAGCAGTACTTC.

The chain employs TRBV6-5 and TRBJ1-6; possible D gene TRBD1, 5 bases. The germline V and J ends were trimmed by 2 bases and 7 bases, with 12 bases remaining between them. CDR1 and CDR2 from the germline V gene are MNHEY and SVGAGI. The CDR3 is 15 amino acids. CDR3 residues: CASSYDSGANSPLHF. CDR3 nucleotides: TGTGCCAGCAGTTACGACTCCGGGGCCAATTCACCCCTCCACTTT.

This clonotype was observed many times. This chain uses TRBV4-3 with TRBJ1-2; maybe TRBD1 (6 bases). Germline loops: CDR1 LGHNA, CDR2 YSLEER. The CDR3 sequence is 13 residues long. V lost 3 bases to trimming and J lost 2 bases, with 7 bases between them. DNA of the CDR3: TGCGCCAGCAGCCATGGGGGCAACTATGGCTACACCTTC. Translating it yields CASSHGGNYGYTF.

Comments on this clonotype: Relative to the germline gene, one junction end is altered; a read error may explain this. The rearrangement joins TRBV9 to TRBJ2-2, with TRBD1 matching 7 bases. The CDR3 contains 16 residues. The V gene's germline CDR1 is SGDLS and CDR2 YYNGEE. Here the CDR3 DNA reads TGTGCCAGCGGCGTAGGTGGACAGGTGAACACCGGGGAGCTGTTTTTT. Translation gives CASGVGGQVNTGELFF.

The gene calls are TRBV19 and TRBJ1-4; 7 nucleotides line up with TRBD1. The CDR3 consists of 16 residues. V was pared by 6 bases and J by 3 bases, with 10 bases of the junction left unmatched. CDR1 is LNHDA and CDR2 is SQIVND in the germline V gene (reference sequence). In DNA, the CDR3 is TGTGCCAGTAGCCCGCAGACGGGGACAGCTAATGAAAAACTGTTTTTT. This sequence encodes CASSPQTGTANEKLFF.

As for this clonotype: Given a much more abundant clone one base away, this may be a read error. The conserved closing phenylalanine or tryptophan is absent in this CDR3, likely reflecting a read error. V gene TRBV20-1 combines with J gene TRBJ2-7; 7 bases line up with TRBD2. The V gene end was trimmed by 2 bases and the J gene end by 8 bases; junction bases not matched to a gene: 15. Germline CDR1 DFQATT, CDR2 SNEGSKA (reference sequence). The CDR3 has 15 residues. In DNA, the CDR3 is TGCAGTGCTAGACTCCAGGGACTACCTGTCAGTCAGCAGTACTCC. Residues: CSARLQGLPVSQQYS.

J is TRBJ2-7 and V is TRBV25-1; a possible D gene is TRBD2 (6 bases). Per the germline V gene, CDR1 is MGHDK and CDR2 is SYGVNS. The CDR3 consists of 13 residues. Trimming shortened V by 5 bases and J by 6 bases, and 14 bases separated the two germline ends. The CDR3 DNA sequence: TGTGCCAGCAGTAAGGACCGGGACTTCGAGCAGTACTTC. Amino acids: CASSKDRDFEQYF.